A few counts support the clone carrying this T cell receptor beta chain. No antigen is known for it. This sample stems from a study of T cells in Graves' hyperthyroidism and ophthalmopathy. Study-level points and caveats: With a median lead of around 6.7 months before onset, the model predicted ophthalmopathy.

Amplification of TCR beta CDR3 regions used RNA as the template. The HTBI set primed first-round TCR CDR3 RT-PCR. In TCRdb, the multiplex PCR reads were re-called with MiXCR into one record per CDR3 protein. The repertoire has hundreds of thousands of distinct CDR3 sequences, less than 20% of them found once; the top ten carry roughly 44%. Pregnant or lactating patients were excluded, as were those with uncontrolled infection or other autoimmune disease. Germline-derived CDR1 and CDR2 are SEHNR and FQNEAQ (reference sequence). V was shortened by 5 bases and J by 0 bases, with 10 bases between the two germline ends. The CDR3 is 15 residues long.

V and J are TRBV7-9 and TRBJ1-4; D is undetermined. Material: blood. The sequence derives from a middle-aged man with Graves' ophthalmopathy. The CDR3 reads CASSDRFATNEKLFF. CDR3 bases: TGTGCCAGCAGCGACCGATTTGCAACTAATGAAAAACTGTTTTTT.